The text below deals with one T cell receptor beta chain. Its specificity is unknown. This entry is derived from a study of graft-versus-host responses after intestinal transplantation. For the study at large: Recipients received multivisceral, liver-intestinal, or isolated intestinal transplants. Each patient got anti-thymocyte globulin induction, then tacrolimus and steroids for two to four years.

Clones were read by immunoSEQ multiplex PCR, and TCRdb kept only the in-frame ones, dropping some. This table holds approximately 97,000 clones, 91% found once. V was cut by 2 bases and J by 0 bases, with 12 bases left in between. The length of the CDR3 is 16 residues. Per germline, CDR1 KGHSH and CDR2 LQKENI. The clonotype comes from a human donor who was the organ donor for an intestinal transplant. The chain carries TRBV18 and TRBJ2-3; D might be TRBD1 (5 bases). The sample in question was unstimulated CD4+ T cells sorted from spleen or lymph node cells, obtained before transplant. DNA for the CDR3: TGTGCCAGCTCACCAAGCAGGGCTCCTAGCACAGATACGCAGTATTTT. Its translation is CASSPSRAPSTDTQYF.